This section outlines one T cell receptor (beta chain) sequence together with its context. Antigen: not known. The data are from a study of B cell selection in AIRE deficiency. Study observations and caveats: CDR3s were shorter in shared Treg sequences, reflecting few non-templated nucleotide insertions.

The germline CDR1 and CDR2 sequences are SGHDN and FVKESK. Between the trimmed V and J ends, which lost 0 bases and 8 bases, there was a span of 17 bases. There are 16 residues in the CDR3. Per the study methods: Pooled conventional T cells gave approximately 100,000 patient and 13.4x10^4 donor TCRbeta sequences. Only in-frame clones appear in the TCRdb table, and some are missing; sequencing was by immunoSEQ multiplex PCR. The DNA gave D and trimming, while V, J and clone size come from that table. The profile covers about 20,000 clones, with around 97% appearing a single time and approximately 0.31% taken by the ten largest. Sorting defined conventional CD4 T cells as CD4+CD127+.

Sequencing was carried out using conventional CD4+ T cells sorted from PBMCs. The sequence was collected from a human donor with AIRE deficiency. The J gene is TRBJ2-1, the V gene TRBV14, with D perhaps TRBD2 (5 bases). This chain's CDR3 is CASSQDWLGLPHEQFF. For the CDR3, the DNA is TGTGCCAGCAGCCAAGATTGGTTAGGACTCCCCCATGAGCAGTTCTTC.